This is a list of T cell receptor beta chains from one sample in a study of shared clonotypes between healthy human individuals. This table comes from immunoSEQ multiplex PCR, and its TCRdb copy is limited to in-frame clones, with some not included. This repertoire shows millions of clones, around 94% found once; its top ten account for around 0.14%. Material for sequencing was naive CD4+ T cells sorted from blood. The receptors shown here come from a young man in good health. Both conserved end residues are part of each CDR3. Fields, in order: J gene, clone size, V gene, D gene, CDR3 DNA, CDR3 protein. A D gene is named only where the DNA matches it firmly. Some rows have no size entry. The others give once, few or many, or a class for an expanded clone.

J gene: TRBJ2-1; clone size: .; V gene: TRBV23-1; D gene: TRBD2; CDR3 DNA: TGCGCCAGCAGAATAGCGGGGGGGTGCAATGAGCAGTTCTTC; CDR3 protein: CASRIAGGCNEQFF
J gene: TRBJ1-1; clone size: .; V gene: TRBV7-2; D gene: TRBD1; CDR3 DNA: TGTGCCAGCAGCTCCTTTCAGGGGGTAGCGACTGAAGCTTTCTTT; CDR3 protein: CASSSFQGVATEAFF
J gene: TRBJ1-1; clone size: .; V gene: TRBV18; D gene: .; CDR3 DNA: TGTGCCAGCTCACCACTGGGGGGCCGAAAGGGAGCTTTCTTT; CDR3 protein: CASSPLGGRKGAFF
J gene: TRBJ2-1; clone size: .; V gene: TRBV28; D gene: TRBD1; CDR3 DNA: TGTGCCAGCAGCGAAGGACAGGGACGTAACAATGAGCAGTTCTTC; CDR3 protein: CASSEGQGRNNEQFF
J gene: TRBJ2-5; clone size: .; V gene: TRBV11-2; D gene: .; CDR3 DNA: TGTGCCAGCAGCCTGGCGGGGAAAGCGACAGAGACCCAGTACTTC; CDR3 protein: CASSLAGKATETQYF
J gene: TRBJ2-7; clone size: once; V gene: TRBV5-6; D gene: .; CDR3 DNA: TGTGCCAGCAGCCGGACAGAATACAAGCAGTACTTC; CDR3 protein: CASSRTEYKQYF
J gene: TRBJ1-3; clone size: .; V gene: TRBV18; D gene: .; CDR3 DNA: TGTGCCAGCTCACCCCAGGGCTACTCTGGAAACACCATATATTTT; CDR3 protein: CASSPQGYSGNTIYF
J gene: TRBJ2-7; clone size: .; V gene: TRBV2; D gene: .; CDR3 DNA: TGTGCCAGCAGCCTCAGGCACGGGAGCTCCTACGAGCAGTACTTC; CDR3 protein: CASSLRHGSSYEQYF
J gene: TRBJ1-3; clone size: .; V gene: TRBV10-2; D gene: TRBD1; CDR3 DNA: TGCGCCAGCAGCCAGGGGGGAGGAAACACCATATATTTT; CDR3 protein: CASSQGGGNTIYF
J gene: TRBJ2-3; clone size: .; V gene: TRBV5-1; D gene: TRBD1; CDR3 DNA: TGCGCCAGCAGGTTGGGACAGGGGGCTTTAGATACGCAGTATTTT; CDR3 protein: CASRLGQGALDTQYF
J gene: TRBJ2-3; clone size: .; V gene: TRBV7-6; D gene: .; CDR3 DNA: TGTGCCAGCAGCGACGAAGGGGATACGCAGTATTTT; CDR3 protein: CASSDEGDTQYF
J gene: TRBJ2-1; clone size: .; V gene: TRBV6-4; D gene: TRBD2; CDR3 DNA: TGTGCCAGCAGTGATAGCATTCTAGCGGGAGTAAATAATGAGCAGTTCTTC; CDR3 protein: CASSDSILAGVNNEQFF
J gene: TRBJ1-5; clone size: .; V gene: TRBV4-1; D gene: .; CDR3 DNA: TGCGCCAGCAGCATAGTAGGGGGAGCGAATCAGCCCCAGCATTTT; CDR3 protein: CASSIVGGANQPQHF
J gene: TRBJ2-7; clone size: .; V gene: TRBV18; D gene: TRBD1; CDR3 DNA: TGTGCCAGCTCACCACGAGAACAGGGGGGCCTCGAGCAGTACTTC; CDR3 protein: CASSPREQGGLEQYF
J gene: TRBJ1-4; clone size: .; V gene: TRBV10-2; D gene: TRBD1; CDR3 DNA: TGCGCCACGAGACAGGGGGAAATCGGACTTACTAATGAAAAACTGTTTTTT; CDR3 protein: CATRQGEIGLTNEKLFF
J gene: TRBJ1-6; clone size: .; V gene: TRBV7-9; D gene: .; CDR3 DNA: TGTGCCAGCAGCTTAGGAGGGAATAATTCACCCCTCCACTTT; CDR3 protein: CASSLGGNNSPLHF
J gene: TRBJ1-6; clone size: .; V gene: TRBV7-9; D gene: TRBD1; CDR3 DNA: TGTGCCAGCAGCTTAGGAGGGACAGGAGGAAATTCACCCCTCCACTTT; CDR3 protein: CASSLGGTGGNSPLHF
J gene: TRBJ2-7; clone size: .; V gene: TRBV23-1; D gene: .; CDR3 DNA: TGCGCCAGCAGTCAATCCGGCGAGCAGTACTTC; CDR3 protein: CASSQSGEQYF
J gene: TRBJ1-6; clone size: few; V gene: TRBV7-9; D gene: .; CDR3 DNA: TGTGCCACCGAGGCCCTGGGTCGTTGGTATAATTCACCCCTCCACTTT; CDR3 protein: CATEALGRWYNSPLHF
J gene: TRBJ2-2; clone size: .; V gene: TRBV5-1; D gene: .; CDR3 DNA: TGCGCCAGCAGCTTGGTCTACACCGGGGAGCTGTTTTTT; CDR3 protein: CASSLVYTGELFF
J gene: TRBJ2-5; clone size: .; V gene: TRBV6-5; D gene: TRBD2; CDR3 DNA: TGTGCCAGCAGTTATGGTGGGGGAGGGCCTGGGGAGACCCAGTACTTC; CDR3 protein: CASSYGGGGPGETQYF
J gene: TRBJ2-7; clone size: once; V gene: TRBV10-3; D gene: TRBD2; CDR3 DNA: TGTGCCACCCTGAGGGCAGGGACTACCTACGAGCAGTACTTC; CDR3 protein: CATLRAGTTYEQYF
J gene: TRBJ2-7; clone size: .; V gene: TRBV6-1; D gene: .; CDR3 DNA: TGTGCCAGCATAGTCAGGCGGTTCTCCTACGAGCAGTACTTC; CDR3 protein: CASIVRRFSYEQYF
J gene: TRBJ2-1; clone size: .; V gene: TRBV2; D gene: TRBD1; CDR3 DNA: TGTGCCAGTCGGGACAGAATTGACAATGAGCAGTTCTTC; CDR3 protein: CASRDRIDNEQFF
J gene: TRBJ2-7; clone size: .; V gene: TRBV4-1; D gene: TRBD1; CDR3 DNA: TGCGCCAGCAGCCAAGGTCAATGGACAGGGGGCCCCTACGAGCAGTACTTC; CDR3 protein: CASSQGQWTGGPYEQYF
J gene: TRBJ1-6; clone size: .; V gene: TRBV6-5; D gene: .; CDR3 DNA: TGTGCCAGCAGTTACGCCACTCGGACACCCCTCCACTTT; CDR3 protein: CASSYATRTPLHF
J gene: TRBJ2-7; clone size: .; V gene: TRBV7-2; D gene: .; CDR3 DNA: TGTGCCAGCAGCTCTCTTCTCGAGCAGTACTTC; CDR3 protein: CASSSLLEQYF
J gene: TRBJ2-1; clone size: .; V gene: TRBV7-9; D gene: .; CDR3 DNA: TGTGCCAGCAGCACTTACATAGCGAACCTCGTTGGTGAGCAGTTCTTC; CDR3 protein: CASSTYIANLVGEQFF
J gene: TRBJ2-1; clone size: once; V gene: TRBV5-1; D gene: TRBD1; CDR3 DNA: TGCGCCAGCAGCTTGGGGGACAGCTACAATGAGCAGTTCTTC; CDR3 protein: CASSLGDSYNEQFF
J gene: TRBJ2-7; clone size: .; V gene: TRBV5-8; D gene: .; CDR3 DNA: TGTGCCAGCAGCTTGGAGGCCAGGGTGGTCGAGCAGTACTTC; CDR3 protein: CASSLEARVVEQYF
J gene: TRBJ2-7; clone size: .; V gene: TRBV10-3; D gene: TRBD1; CDR3 DNA: TGTGCCATCATGACAGGGGTGGGGAGCTCCTACGAGCAGTACTTC; CDR3 protein: CAIMTGVGSSYEQYF
J gene: TRBJ2-5; clone size: few; V gene: TRBV2; D gene: TRBD2; CDR3 DNA: TGTGCCAGCAGTGAGGAAGCGGGGATAACGGAGACCCAGTACTTC; CDR3 protein: CASSEEAGITETQYF
J gene: TRBJ1-2; clone size: .; V gene: TRBV28; D gene: .; CDR3 DNA: TGTGCCAGCTTCCGTGGGACCTCTAGCTATGGCTACACCTTC; CDR3 protein: CASFRGTSSYGYTF
J gene: TRBJ2-5; clone size: .; V gene: TRBV11-2; D gene: .; CDR3 DNA: TGTGCCAGCAGCTTAGTACTAACTTTTACCCAAGAGACCCAGTACTTC; CDR3 protein: CASSLVLTFTQETQYF
J gene: TRBJ1-1; clone size: .; V gene: TRBV7-9; D gene: .; CDR3 DNA: TGTGCCAGCAGCCTAGACAGTCTGAGGCCTAACACTGAAGCTTTCTTT; CDR3 protein: CASSLDSLRPNTEAFF
J gene: TRBJ2-7; clone size: .; V gene: TRBV19; D gene: .; CDR3 DNA: TGTGCCAGTAGTTTTCAGGGAGACTCCTACGAGCAGTACTTC; CDR3 protein: CASSFQGDSYEQYF
J gene: TRBJ1-4; clone size: .; V gene: TRBV18; D gene: .; CDR3 DNA: TGTGCCAGCTCTCCTCTGGCAGCCAACTATAATGAAAAACTGTTTTTT; CDR3 protein: CASSPLAANYNEKLFF
J gene: TRBJ2-7; clone size: .; V gene: TRBV6-1; D gene: .; CDR3 DNA: TGTGCCAGCTCGGGTTTCCAAACCTCGTACGAGCAGTACTTC; CDR3 protein: CASSGFQTSYEQYF
J gene: TRBJ2-2; clone size: .; V gene: TRBV10-3; D gene: TRBD1; CDR3 DNA: TGTGCCATCAGTGAGGACAGGGCAGCCGGGGAGCTGTTTTTT; CDR3 protein: CAISEDRAAGELFF
J gene: TRBJ1-1; clone size: .; V gene: TRBV12-5; D gene: .; CDR3 DNA: TGTGCTAGTGGTTTGGCTGATAAGACAGCCGTGAACACTGAAGCTTTCTTT; CDR3 protein: CASGLADKTAVNTEAFF
J gene: TRBJ1-5; clone size: .; V gene: TRBV6-5; D gene: TRBD1; CDR3 DNA: TGTGCCAGCAGTGGGGACAGGGTGGCGAATCAGCCCCAGCATTTT; CDR3 protein: CASSGDRVANQPQHF
J gene: TRBJ2-7; clone size: .; V gene: TRBV28; D gene: .; CDR3 DNA: TGTGCCAGCAGTTTAAGGACCAACTACGAGCAGTACTTC; CDR3 protein: CASSLRTNYEQYF
J gene: TRBJ1-2; clone size: once; V gene: TRBV5-1; D gene: TRBD1; CDR3 DNA: TGCGCCAGCAGCTTTACCGGGACAGGGGGCGGCTACACCTTC; CDR3 protein: CASSFTGTGGGYTF
J gene: TRBJ2-7; clone size: .; V gene: TRBV7-2; D gene: TRBD1; CDR3 DNA: TGTGCCAGCAGCATGGACAGGGTCTACGAGCAGTACTTC; CDR3 protein: CASSMDRVYEQYF
J gene: TRBJ1-2; clone size: once; V gene: TRBV10-3; D gene: .; CDR3 DNA: TGTGCCATCAGCAACGGCGAACAGGAATCTAACTATGGCTACACCTTC; CDR3 protein: CAISNGEQESNYGYTF
J gene: TRBJ1-1; clone size: .; V gene: TRBV18; D gene: .; CDR3 DNA: TGTGCCAGCTCACCAAATGCCAAGAACACTGAAGCTTTCTTT; CDR3 protein: CASSPNAKNTEAFF
J gene: TRBJ1-1; clone size: few; V gene: TRBV7-3; D gene: TRBD1; CDR3 DNA: TGTGCCAGCAGTTACACAGGGGGCACTGAAGCTTTCTTT; CDR3 protein: CASSYTGGTEAFF
J gene: TRBJ2-2; clone size: .; V gene: TRBV5-1; D gene: .; CDR3 DNA: TGCGCCAGCAGCTTCGGCGGGGCTTTCGCCGGGGAGCTGTTTTTT; CDR3 protein: CASSFGGAFAGELFF
J gene: TRBJ2-2; clone size: .; V gene: TRBV7-2; D gene: .; CDR3 DNA: TGTGCCAGCAGCCCGGACTTTAACACCGGGGAGCTGTTTTTT; CDR3 protein: CASSPDFNTGELFF
J gene: TRBJ2-7; clone size: once; V gene: TRBV5-4; D gene: TRBD1; CDR3 DNA: TGTGCCAGCAGCTTGACAGGGGGAGACGAGCAGTACTTC; CDR3 protein: CASSLTGGDEQYF
J gene: TRBJ2-5; clone size: .; V gene: TRBV7-2; D gene: .; CDR3 DNA: TGTGCCAGCAGCAGGGAGCCCCGCCAAGAGACCCAGTACTTC; CDR3 protein: CASSREPRQETQYF
J gene: TRBJ2-5; clone size: .; V gene: TRBV6-6; D gene: .; CDR3 DNA: TGTGCCAGCAGTTTCGACAGGGCGGGGGAGACCCAGTACTTC; CDR3 protein: CASSFDRAGETQYF
J gene: TRBJ1-1; clone size: .; V gene: TRBV19; D gene: TRBD1; CDR3 DNA: TGTGCCAGTCACATCAGGGGGCCAGGGACTGAAGCTTTCTTT; CDR3 protein: CASHIRGPGTEAFF
J gene: TRBJ1-4; clone size: .; V gene: TRBV5-1; D gene: TRBD1; CDR3 DNA: TGCGCCAGCAGCGCCCCCCCGGGACAGGGGGCCACTAATGAAAAACTGTTTTTT; CDR3 protein: CASSAPPGQGATNEKLFF
J gene: TRBJ2-7; clone size: once; V gene: TRBV27; D gene: TRBD2; CDR3 DNA: TGTGCCAGCAGAGCGGGGGGGCCCTACGAGCAGTACTTC; CDR3 protein: CASRAGGPYEQYF